The T cell receptor beta chain under discussion was sequenced for a study of T cell responses to AZD1222 COVID-19 vaccine. The CDR3 has 12 residues. V was pared by 8 bases and J by 3 bases, with 9 bases between. This clone was observed a handful of times. The table came from immunoSEQ multiplex PCR; TCRdb's copy has only in-frame clones and leaves some out. The table lists 40,000 to 55,000 clones, less than 95% of them singletons, with 37% in the top ten. V is TRBV12-3 or TRBV12-4 and J is TRBJ2-3; a possible D gene is TRBD1 (5 bases). This specimen was peripheral blood, taken 28 days after the second AZD1222 dose. The sequence came from an adult who received the AZD1222 COVID-19 vaccine. CDR3 DNA sequence: TGTGCCAGCCGACAGTGGACAGATACGCAGTATTTT. It translates to CASRQWTDTQYF.